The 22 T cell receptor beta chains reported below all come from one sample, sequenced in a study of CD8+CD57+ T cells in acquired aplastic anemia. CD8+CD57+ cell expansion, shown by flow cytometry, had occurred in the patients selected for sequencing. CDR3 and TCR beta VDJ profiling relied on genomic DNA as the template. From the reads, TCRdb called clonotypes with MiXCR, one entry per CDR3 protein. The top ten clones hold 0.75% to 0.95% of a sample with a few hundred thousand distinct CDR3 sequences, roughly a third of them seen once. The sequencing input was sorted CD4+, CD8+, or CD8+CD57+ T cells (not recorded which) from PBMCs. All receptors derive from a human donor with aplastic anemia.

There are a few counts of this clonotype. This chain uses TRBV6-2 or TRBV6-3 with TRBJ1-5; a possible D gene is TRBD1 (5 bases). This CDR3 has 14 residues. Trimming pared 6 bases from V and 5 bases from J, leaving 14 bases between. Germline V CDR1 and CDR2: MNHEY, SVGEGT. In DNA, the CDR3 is TGTGCCAGCAGCCGAAGACAGCTGGATCAGCCCCAGCATTTT. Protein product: CASSRRQLDQPQHF.

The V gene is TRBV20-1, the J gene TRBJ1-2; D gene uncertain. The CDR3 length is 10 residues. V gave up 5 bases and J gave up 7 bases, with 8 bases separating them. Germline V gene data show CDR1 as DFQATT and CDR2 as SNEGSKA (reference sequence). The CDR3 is CSALEGGYTF. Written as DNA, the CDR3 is TGCAGTGCTTTGGAGGGTGGCTACACCTTC.

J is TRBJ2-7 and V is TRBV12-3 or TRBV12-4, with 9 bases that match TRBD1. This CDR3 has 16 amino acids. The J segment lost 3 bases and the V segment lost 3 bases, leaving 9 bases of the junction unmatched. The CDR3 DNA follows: TGTGCCAGCAGTTTTGGCGGACAGGGGTTCTTCTACGAGCAGTACTTC. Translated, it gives CASSFGGQGFFYEQYF.

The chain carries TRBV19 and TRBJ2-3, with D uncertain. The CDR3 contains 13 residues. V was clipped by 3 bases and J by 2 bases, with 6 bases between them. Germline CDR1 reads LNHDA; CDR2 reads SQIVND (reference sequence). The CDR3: CASSIPTTDTQYF. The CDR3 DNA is TGTGCCAGTAGTATTCCTACCACAGATACGCAGTATTTT. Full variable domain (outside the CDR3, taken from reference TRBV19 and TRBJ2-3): DGGITQSPKYLFRKEGQNVTLSCEQNLNHDAMYWYRQDPGQGLRLIYYSQIVNDFQKGDIAEGYSVSREKKESFPLTVTSAQKNPTAFYLCASSIPTTDTQYFGPGTRLTVL.

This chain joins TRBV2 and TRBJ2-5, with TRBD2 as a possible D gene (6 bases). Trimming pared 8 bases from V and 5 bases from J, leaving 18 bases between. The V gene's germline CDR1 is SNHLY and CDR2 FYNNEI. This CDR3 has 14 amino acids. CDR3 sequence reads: CASGPGTRAETQYF. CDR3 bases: TGTGCCAGCGGACCCGGGACTCGGGCGGAGACCCAGTACTTC.

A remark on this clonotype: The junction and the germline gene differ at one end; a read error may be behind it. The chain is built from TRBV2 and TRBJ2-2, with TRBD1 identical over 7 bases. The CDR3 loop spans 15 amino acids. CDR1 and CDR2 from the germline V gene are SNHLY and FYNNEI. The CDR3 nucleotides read TGTGCCAGCAGTCAGACAGGGTTGGACACCGGGGAGCTGTTCTTT. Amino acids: CASSQTGLDTGELFF.

The CDR3 bases are TGTGCCAGCAGTTTGACAGGCGGAAACACCTTC. Its protein is CASSLTGGNTF. The rearrangement links TRBV2 to TRBJ1-2; tentative D call: TRBD1 (6 bases). The CDR3 totals 11 residues. Trimming left V 5 bases short and J 12 bases short, with 13 bases between. Germline V lookup: CDR1 SNHLY, CDR2 FYNNEI.

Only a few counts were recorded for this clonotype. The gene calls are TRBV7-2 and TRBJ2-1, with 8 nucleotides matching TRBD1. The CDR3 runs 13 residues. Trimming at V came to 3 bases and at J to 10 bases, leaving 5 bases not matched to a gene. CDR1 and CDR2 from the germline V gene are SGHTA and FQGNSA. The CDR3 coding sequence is TGTGCCAGCAGCTTGAGGACAGGGAACGAGCAGTTCTTC. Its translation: CASSLRTGNEQFF.

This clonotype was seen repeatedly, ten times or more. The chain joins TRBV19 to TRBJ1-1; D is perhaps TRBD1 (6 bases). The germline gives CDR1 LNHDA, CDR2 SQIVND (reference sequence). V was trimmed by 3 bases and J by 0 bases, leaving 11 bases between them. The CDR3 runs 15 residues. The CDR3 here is CASSIRGEMNTEAFF. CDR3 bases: TGTGCCAGTAGTATTAGGGGGGAAATGAACACTGAAGCTTTCTTT.

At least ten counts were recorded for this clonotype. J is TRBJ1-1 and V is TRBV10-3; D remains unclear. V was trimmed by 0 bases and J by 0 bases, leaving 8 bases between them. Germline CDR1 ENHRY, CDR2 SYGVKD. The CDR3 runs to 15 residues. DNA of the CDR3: TGTGCCATCAGTGAGTCTGGCAGCTTGAACACTGAAGCTTTCTTT. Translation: CAISESGSLNTEAFF.

CDR3 coding DNA: TGTGCCAGCAGTGGACAGCGGGGGTTCCAAGAGACCCAGTACTTC. It is translated as CASSGQRGFQETQYF. The rearrangement uses TRBV2 and TRBJ2-7; TRBD2 matches at 8 bases. The DNA end is a closer match to TRBJ2-5, so the J assignment may be wrong. Germline CDR1 reads SNHLY; CDR2 reads FYNNEI. The CDR3 runs 15 residues.

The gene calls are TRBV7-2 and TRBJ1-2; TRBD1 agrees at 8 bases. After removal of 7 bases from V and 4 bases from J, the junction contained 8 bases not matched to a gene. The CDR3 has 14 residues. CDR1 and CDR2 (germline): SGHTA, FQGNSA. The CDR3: CASNPGQGSYGYTF. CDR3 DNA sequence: TGTGCCAGCAACCCCGGACAGGGCAGCTATGGCTACACCTTC. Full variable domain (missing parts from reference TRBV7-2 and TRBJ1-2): GAGVSQSPSNKVTEKGKDVELRCDPISGHTALYWYRQSLGQGLEFLIYFQGNSAPDKSGLPSDRFSAERTGGSVSTLTIQRTQQEDSAVYLCASNPGQGSYGYTFGSGTRLTVV.

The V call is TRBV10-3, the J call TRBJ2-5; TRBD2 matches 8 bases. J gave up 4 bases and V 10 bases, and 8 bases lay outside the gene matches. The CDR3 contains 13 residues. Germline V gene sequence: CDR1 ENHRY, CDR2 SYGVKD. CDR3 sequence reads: CATRRGVGETQYF. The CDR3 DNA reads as TGTGCCACCCGGCGGGGGGTCGGAGAGACCCAGTACTTC.

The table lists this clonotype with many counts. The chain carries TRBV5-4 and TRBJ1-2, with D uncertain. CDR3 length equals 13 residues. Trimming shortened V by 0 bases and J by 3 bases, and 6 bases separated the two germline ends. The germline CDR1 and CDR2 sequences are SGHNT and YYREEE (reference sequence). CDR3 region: CASSLDSYYGYTF. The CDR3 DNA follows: TGTGCCAGCAGCTTGGACAGCTACTATGGCTACACCTTC.

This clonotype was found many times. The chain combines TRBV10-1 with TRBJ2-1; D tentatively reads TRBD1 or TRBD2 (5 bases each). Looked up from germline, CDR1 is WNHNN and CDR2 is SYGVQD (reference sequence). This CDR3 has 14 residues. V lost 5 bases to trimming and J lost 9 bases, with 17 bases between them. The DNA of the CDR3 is TGCGCCAGCAGTCCCGGGACGGACCCAAGTGAGCAGTTCTTC. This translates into CASSPGTDPSEQFF.

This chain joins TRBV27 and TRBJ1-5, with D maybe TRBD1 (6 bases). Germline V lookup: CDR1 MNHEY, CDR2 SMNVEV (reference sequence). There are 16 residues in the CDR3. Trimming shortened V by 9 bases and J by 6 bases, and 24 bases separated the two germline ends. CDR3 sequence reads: CARPGLKGRGGQPQHF. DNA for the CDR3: TGTGCCAGACCGGGTCTCAAGGGGCGAGGGGGTCAGCCCCAGCATTTT.

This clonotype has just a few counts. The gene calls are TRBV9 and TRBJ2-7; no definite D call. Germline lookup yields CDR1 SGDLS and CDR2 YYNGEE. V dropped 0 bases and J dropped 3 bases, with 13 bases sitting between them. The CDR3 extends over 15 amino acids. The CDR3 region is CASSVGPTQDYEQYF. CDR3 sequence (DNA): TGTGCCAGCAGCGTAGGGCCTACTCAAGACTACGAGCAGTACTTC. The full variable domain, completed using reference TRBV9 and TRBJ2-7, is DSGVTQTPKHLITATGQRVTLRCSPRSGDLSVYWYQQSLDQGLQFLIQYYNGEERAKGNILERFSAQQFPDLHSELNLSSLELGDSALYFCASSVGPTQDYEQYFGPGTRLTVT.

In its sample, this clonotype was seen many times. CDR3 loop: CAISESVSQGEGEQYF. The CDR3 nucleotides are TGTGCCATCAGTGAGTCTGTCTCCCAAGGGGAAGGCGAGCAGTACTTC. The rearrangement uses TRBV10-3 and TRBJ2-7, with a possible D match to TRBD1 (5 bases). In germline, CDR1 is ENHRY, CDR2 SYGVKD. The CDR3 spans 16 residues. Between the trimmed V and J ends, which lost 0 bases and 6 bases, there was a span of 18 bases.

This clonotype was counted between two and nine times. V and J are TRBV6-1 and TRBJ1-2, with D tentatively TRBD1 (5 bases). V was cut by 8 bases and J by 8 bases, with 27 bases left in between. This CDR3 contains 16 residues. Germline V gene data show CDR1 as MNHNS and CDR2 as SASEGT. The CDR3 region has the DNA TGTGCCAGCGGCCCTCGCCTATTTGGGCAGGGTGGCGGCTACACCTTC. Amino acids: CASGPRLFGQGGGYTF.

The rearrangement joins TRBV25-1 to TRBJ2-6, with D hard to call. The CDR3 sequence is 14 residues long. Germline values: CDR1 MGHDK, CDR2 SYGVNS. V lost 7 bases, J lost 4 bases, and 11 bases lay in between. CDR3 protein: CASIERSGANVLTF. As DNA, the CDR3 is TGTGCCAGCATCGAAAGGAGCGGGGCCAACGTCCTGACTTTC.

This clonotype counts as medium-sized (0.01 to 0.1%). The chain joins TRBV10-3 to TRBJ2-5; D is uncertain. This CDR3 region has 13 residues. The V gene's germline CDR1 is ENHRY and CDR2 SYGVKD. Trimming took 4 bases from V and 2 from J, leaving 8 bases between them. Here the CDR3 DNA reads TGTGCCATCAGTGTCGACCCACAAGAGACCCAGTACTTC. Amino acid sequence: CAISVDPQETQYF.

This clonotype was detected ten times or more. This CDR3 is CSPLGQGTHEQYF. The CDR3 region has the DNA TGCAGCCCCCTGGGACAGGGGACCCACGAGCAGTACTTC. V and J are TRBV20-1 and TRBJ2-7; 10 bases are shared with TRBD1. CDR3 length equals 13 residues. Germline V gene sequence: CDR1 DFQATT, CDR2 SNEGSKA (reference sequence).